These T cell receptor beta chains were read from a single sample in a study of technical replicates of blood from a few donors. TCRdb's table, derived via immunoSEQ multiplex PCR, lists solely in-frame clones and lacks some. Among roughly 72,000 clones listed, approximately 94% were seen once. Sequenced input: T cells isolated from PBMCs. All receptors come from a human donor in good health. Both conserved end residues are part of each CDR3. The D gene is left open where the match is weak. Part of the rows lack a size; the others show once, few, many or a class for expanded clones.

j_gene: TRBJ1-1; d_gene: .; abundance: .; v_gene: TRBV10-3; CDR3nt: TGTGCCATCACAAGCAGGCCGGTCATCAACACTGAAGCTTTCTTT; CDR3aa: CAITSRPVINTEAFF
j_gene: TRBJ2-7; d_gene: TRBD2; abundance: .; v_gene: TRBV9; CDR3nt: TGTGCCAGCAGCCCCCAGCGGGAGGGATTCTACGAGCAGTACTTC; CDR3aa: CASSPQREGFYEQYF
j_gene: TRBJ2-7; d_gene: TRBD2; abundance: .; v_gene: TRBV5-1; CDR3nt: TGCGCCAGCAGCTTCTTTGAGGGAGGGTCCTACGAGCAGTACTTC; CDR3aa: CASSFFEGGSYEQYF
j_gene: TRBJ1-2; d_gene: .; abundance: once; v_gene: TRBV30; CDR3nt: TGTGCCTGGGATTCGGGAGCGGGTAACTATGGCTACACCTTC; CDR3aa: CAWDSGAGNYGYTF
j_gene: TRBJ1-3; d_gene: .; abundance: .; v_gene: TRBV29-1; CDR3nt: TGCAGCGTTGAAAGGACAGTTGGAAACACCATATATTTT; CDR3aa: CSVERTVGNTIYF
j_gene: TRBJ2-1; d_gene: TRBD2; abundance: .; v_gene: TRBV11-2; CDR3nt: TGTGCCAGCAGCCTAATAGCGGGAGCACCCTACAATGAGCAGTTCTTC; CDR3aa: CASSLIAGAPYNEQFF
j_gene: TRBJ1-4; d_gene: TRBD1; abundance: .; v_gene: TRBV19; CDR3nt: TGTGCCAGTAGTGCCGGGACAGGGGCTTTTACTAATGAAAAACTGTTTTTT; CDR3aa: CASSAGTGAFTNEKLFF
j_gene: TRBJ2-1; d_gene: TRBD2; abundance: .; v_gene: TRBV30; CDR3nt: TGTGCCTGGAGTACGGGAGGGTTTTACAATGAGCAGTTCTTC; CDR3aa: CAWSTGGFYNEQFF
j_gene: TRBJ2-7; d_gene: .; abundance: .; v_gene: TRBV29-1; CDR3nt: TGCAGCGTTGAAGATCTGTTTTCCTACGAGCAGTACTTC; CDR3aa: CSVEDLFSYEQYF
j_gene: TRBJ2-1; d_gene: TRBD2; abundance: .; v_gene: TRBV28; CDR3nt: TGTGCCAGCACTAGCGGGACCTATTCCTACAATGAGCAGTTCTTC; CDR3aa: CASTSGTYSYNEQFF
j_gene: TRBJ1-1; d_gene: .; abundance: .; v_gene: TRBV30; CDR3nt: TGTGCCTGGAGGACAACGATCGCGGGTGAAGCTTTCTTT; CDR3aa: CAWRTTIAGEAFF
j_gene: TRBJ2-7; d_gene: TRBD2; abundance: .; v_gene: TRBV2; CDR3nt: TGTGCCAGCAGCTCGGGACTAGCCTACGAGCAGTACTTC; CDR3aa: CASSSGLAYEQYF
j_gene: TRBJ2-3; d_gene: TRBD1; abundance: .; v_gene: TRBV13; CDR3nt: TGTGCCAGCAGCCTCTACCGTTTAACAGGGGAAGATGACACAGATACGCAGTATTTT; CDR3aa: CASSLYRLTGEDDTDTQYF
j_gene: TRBJ1-1; d_gene: TRBD1; abundance: .; v_gene: TRBV7-2; CDR3nt: TGTGCCAGCAGCTTAGAGGGGACAGTGAACACTGAAGCTTTCTTT; CDR3aa: CASSLEGTVNTEAFF
j_gene: TRBJ2-3; d_gene: TRBD2; abundance: .; v_gene: TRBV6-4; CDR3nt: TGTGCCAGCAGTGTAGAGCTAGCGGGAGGCCCTACGCAGTATTTT; CDR3aa: CASSVELAGGPTQYF
j_gene: TRBJ1-1; d_gene: .; abundance: .; v_gene: TRBV28; CDR3nt: TGTGCCAGCAGTTTTATAGGGGTTAACACTGAAGCTTTCTTT; CDR3aa: CASSFIGVNTEAFF
j_gene: TRBJ1-5; d_gene: .; abundance: .; v_gene: TRBV19; CDR3nt: TGTGCCAGTAGTATAGATCGGGACAATCAGCCCCAGCATTTT; CDR3aa: CASSIDRDNQPQHF
j_gene: TRBJ2-5; d_gene: TRBD2; abundance: .; v_gene: TRBV27; CDR3nt: TGTGCCAGCGGACGTAGCGGGAGGGGAGAGACCCAGTACTTC; CDR3aa: CASGRSGRGETQYF
j_gene: TRBJ1-4; d_gene: TRBD1; abundance: .; v_gene: TRBV2; CDR3nt: TGTGCCAGCAGTCCCCAACCCGCGGCACAACAGGGGGCGGGAAAACTGTTTTTT; CDR3aa: CASSPQPAAQQGAGKLFF
j_gene: TRBJ2-7; d_gene: .; abundance: .; v_gene: TRBV9; CDR3nt: TGTGCCAGCAGCGTAGCTCTAGGAGGTTCTTCCTACGAGCAGTACTTC; CDR3aa: CASSVALGGSSYEQYF
j_gene: TRBJ1-4; d_gene: TRBD1; abundance: .; v_gene: TRBV10-3; CDR3nt: TGTGCCATCAGTGTGGGACAGAGAGATACAACTAATGAAAAACTGTTTTTT; CDR3aa: CAISVGQRDTTNEKLFF
j_gene: TRBJ1-2; d_gene: TRBD1; abundance: .; v_gene: TRBV28; CDR3nt: TGTGCCAGCATCAGTACCGGGACAGGGGGATTTGGCTACACCTTC; CDR3aa: CASISTGTGGFGYTF
j_gene: TRBJ1-1; d_gene: .; abundance: few; v_gene: TRBV10-3; CDR3nt: TGTGCCATCAGCCCGACTCCGACGGTGAACACTGAAGCTTTCTTT; CDR3aa: CAISPTPTVNTEAFF
j_gene: TRBJ2-3; d_gene: .; abundance: .; v_gene: TRBV7-9; CDR3nt: TGTGCCAGCAGCTTAGCTCAGGTCGGCACAGATACGCAGTATTTT; CDR3aa: CASSLAQVGTDTQYF
j_gene: TRBJ2-3; d_gene: .; abundance: .; v_gene: TRBV7-2; CDR3nt: TGTGCCAGCAGCTTAGTTTCCAGCGGCACAGATACGCAGTATTTT; CDR3aa: CASSLVSSGTDTQYF
j_gene: TRBJ2-3; d_gene: TRBD1; abundance: .; v_gene: TRBV23-1; CDR3nt: TGCGCCAGCAGTCAATCCGACAGGGTATTATTTGGCACAGATACGCAGTATTTT; CDR3aa: CASSQSDRVLFGTDTQYF
j_gene: TRBJ2-3; d_gene: .; abundance: .; v_gene: TRBV7-9; CDR3nt: TGTGCCAGCAGCGTCTCCGGGACATCTGGCACAGATACGCAGTATTTT; CDR3aa: CASSVSGTSGTDTQYF
j_gene: TRBJ2-5; d_gene: .; abundance: .; v_gene: TRBV30; CDR3nt: TGTGCCTGGGCTTACAGTAAAGAGACCCAGTACTTC; CDR3aa: CAWAYSKETQYF